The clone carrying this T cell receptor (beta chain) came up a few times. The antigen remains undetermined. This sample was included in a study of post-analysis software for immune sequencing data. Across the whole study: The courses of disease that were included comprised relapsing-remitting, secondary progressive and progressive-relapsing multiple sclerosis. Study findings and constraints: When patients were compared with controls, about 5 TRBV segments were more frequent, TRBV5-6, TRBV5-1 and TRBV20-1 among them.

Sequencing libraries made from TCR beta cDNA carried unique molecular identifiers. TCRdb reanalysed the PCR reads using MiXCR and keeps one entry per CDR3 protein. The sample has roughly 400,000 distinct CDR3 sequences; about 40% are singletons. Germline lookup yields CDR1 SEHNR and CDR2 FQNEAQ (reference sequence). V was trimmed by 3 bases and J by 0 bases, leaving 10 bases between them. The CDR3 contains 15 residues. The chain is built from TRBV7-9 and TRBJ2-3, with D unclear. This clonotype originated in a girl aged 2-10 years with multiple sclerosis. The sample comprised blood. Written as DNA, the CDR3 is TGTGCCAGCAGCTTGATGGGTCGGAGCACAGATACGCAGTATTTT. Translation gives CASSLMGRSTDTQYF.